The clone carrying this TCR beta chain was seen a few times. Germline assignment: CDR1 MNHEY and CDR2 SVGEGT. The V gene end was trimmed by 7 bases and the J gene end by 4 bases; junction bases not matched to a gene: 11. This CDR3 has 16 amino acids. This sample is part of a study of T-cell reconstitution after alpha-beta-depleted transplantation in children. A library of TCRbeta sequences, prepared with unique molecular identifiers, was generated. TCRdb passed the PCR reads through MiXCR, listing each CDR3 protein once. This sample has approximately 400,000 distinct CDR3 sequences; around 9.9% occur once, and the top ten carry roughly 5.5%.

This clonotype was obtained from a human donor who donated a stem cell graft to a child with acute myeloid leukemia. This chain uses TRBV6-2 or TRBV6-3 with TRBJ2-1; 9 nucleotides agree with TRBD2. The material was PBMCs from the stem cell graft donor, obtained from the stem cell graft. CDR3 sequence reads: CASTPTWLAGYNEQFF. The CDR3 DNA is TGTGCCAGCACCCCAACCTGGCTAGCGGGATACAATGAGCAGTTCTTC.